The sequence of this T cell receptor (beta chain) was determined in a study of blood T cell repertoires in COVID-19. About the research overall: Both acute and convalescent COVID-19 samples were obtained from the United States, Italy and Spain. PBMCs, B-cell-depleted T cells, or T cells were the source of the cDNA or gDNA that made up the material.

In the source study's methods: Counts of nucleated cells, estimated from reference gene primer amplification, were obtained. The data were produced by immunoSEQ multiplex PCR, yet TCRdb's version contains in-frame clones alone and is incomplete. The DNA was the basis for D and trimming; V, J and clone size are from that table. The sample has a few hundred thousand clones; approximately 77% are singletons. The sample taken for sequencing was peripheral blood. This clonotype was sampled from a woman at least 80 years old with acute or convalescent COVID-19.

CDR3 DNA: TGTGCCAGCAGCCTTCAAATCCGGACAGACTATGGCTACACCTTC. This sequence encodes CASSLQIRTDYGYTF. The J gene is TRBJ1-2, the V gene TRBV3-1 (or the pseudogene TRBV3-2); D is perhaps TRBD1 (6 bases). Between the trimmed V and J ends, which lost 4 bases and 3 bases, there was a span of 15 bases. This CDR3 spans 15 amino acids. Germline loops: CDR1 LGHDT, CDR2 YNNKEL (reference sequence).